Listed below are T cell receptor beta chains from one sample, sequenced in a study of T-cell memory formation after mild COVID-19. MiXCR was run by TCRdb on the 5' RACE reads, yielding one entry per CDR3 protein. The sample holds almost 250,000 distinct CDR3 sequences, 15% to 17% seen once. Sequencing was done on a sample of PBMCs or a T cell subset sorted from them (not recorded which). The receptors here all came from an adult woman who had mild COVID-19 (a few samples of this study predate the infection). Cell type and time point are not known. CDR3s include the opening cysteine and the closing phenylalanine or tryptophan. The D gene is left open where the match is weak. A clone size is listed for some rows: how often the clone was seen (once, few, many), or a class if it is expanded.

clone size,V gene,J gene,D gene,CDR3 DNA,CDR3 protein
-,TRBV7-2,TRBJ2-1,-,TGTGCCAGCAGCTCTCCGGGCCGTAGCAAGTTCTTC,CASSSPGRSKFF
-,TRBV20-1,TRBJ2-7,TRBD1,TGCAGTGCTCCCGGGACAGGGACCTACGAGCAGTACTTC,CSAPGTGTYEQYF
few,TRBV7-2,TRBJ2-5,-,TGTGCCAGCAGCTTAGACAGGGGGGGAGAGACCCAGTACTTC,CASSLDRGGETQYF
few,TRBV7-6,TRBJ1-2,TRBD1,TGTGCCAGCAGCTCTAGCGGACAGGGACATGGCTACACCTTC,CASSSSGQGHGYTF
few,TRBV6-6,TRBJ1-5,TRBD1,TGTGCCAGCAGACCGGACAGGGCTAGTCAGCCCCAGCATTTT,CASRPDRASQPQHF
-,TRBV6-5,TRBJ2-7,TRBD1,TGTGCCAGCAGTTACAGGGACAGCTCCTACGAGCAGTACTTC,CASSYRDSSYEQYF
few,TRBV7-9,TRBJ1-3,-,TGTGCCAGCAGCCCAGACCTAGGCTCTGGAAACACCATATATTTT,CASSPDLGSGNTIYF
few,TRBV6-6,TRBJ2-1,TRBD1,TGTGCCAGCAGTTTTTCGCCACCTACAGGGGGAATCTACAATGAGCAGTTCTTC,CASSFSPPTGGIYNEQFF
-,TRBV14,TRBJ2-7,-,TGTGCCAGCAGCCCTCGGGGCAGGGCGGGGTACGAGCAGTACTTC,CASSPRGRAGYEQYF
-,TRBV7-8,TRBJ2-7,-,TGTGCCAGCAGCTGGGGCCCGACGGACTCCTACGAGCAGTACTTC,CASSWGPTDSYEQYF
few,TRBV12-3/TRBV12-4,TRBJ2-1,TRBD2,TGTGCCAGCAGTCTCGAACAGGGGACTAGCGATGAGCAGTTCTTC,CASSLEQGTSDEQFF
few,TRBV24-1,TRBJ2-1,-,TGTGCCACCAGTGCTATAGGGGAGCAGTTCTTC,CATSAIGEQFF
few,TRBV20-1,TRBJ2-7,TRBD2,TGCAGTGCTCCCGGCGCGGGGGGGACTAGTCTCTACGAGCAGTACTTC,CSAPGAGGTSLYEQYF
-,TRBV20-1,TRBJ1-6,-,TGCAGTGCTAGAGATCGAAGCAGGGCGGTCGATAATTCACCCCTCCACTTT,CSARDRSRAVDNSPLHF
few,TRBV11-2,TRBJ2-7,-,TGTGCCAGCAGCTTTTCCAGGGACTACGAGCAGTACTTC,CASSFSRDYEQYF
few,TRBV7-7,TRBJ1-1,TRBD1,TGTGCTAGCAGCTTCTCGGGACAGTTGATGAACACTGAAGCTTTCTTT,CASSFSGQLMNTEAFF
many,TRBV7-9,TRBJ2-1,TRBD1,TGTGCCAGCAGCGGGGACAGGTCTTTCAATGAGCAGTTCTTC,CASSGDRSFNEQFF
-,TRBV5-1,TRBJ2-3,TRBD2,TGCGCCAGCAGCTTGGGAGTAGCGGGGGGACCTACTAGCACAGATACGCAGTATTTT,CASSLGVAGGPTSTDTQYF
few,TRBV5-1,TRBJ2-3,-,TGCGCCAGCACCTCGCCCGCTATGGCGCAGTATTTT,CASTSPAMAQYF
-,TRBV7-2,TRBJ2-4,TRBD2,TGTGCCAGCAGCCCACTAGCGGGACTAGCCAAAAACATTCAGTACTTC,CASSPLAGLAKNIQYF
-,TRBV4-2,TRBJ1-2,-,TGTGCCAGCAGCCAAGAGACAGGAGCTCGAAGCTACACCTTC,CASSQETGARSYTF
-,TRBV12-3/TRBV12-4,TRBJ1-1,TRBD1,TGTGCCAGCAGTCCCCGACAGGGTAAGAACACTGAAGCTTTCTTT,CASSPRQGKNTEAFF
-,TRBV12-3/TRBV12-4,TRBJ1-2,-,TGTGCCAGCGGATATAGGGGAATCCATGGCTACACCTTC,CASGYRGIHGYTF
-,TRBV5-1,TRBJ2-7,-,TGCGCCAGCAGCTTGGCCGTTGAGCCCGCATACGAGCAGTACTTC,CASSLAVEPAYEQYF
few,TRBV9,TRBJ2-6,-,TGTGCCAGCAGCGTGCAATCACCGAGCTCTGGGGCCAACGTCCTGACTTTC,CASSVQSPSSGANVLTF
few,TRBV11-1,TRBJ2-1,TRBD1,TGTGCCAGCAGCTTAGCCCCGGGACAGGGGAACGATGAGCAGTTCTTC,CASSLAPGQGNDEQFF
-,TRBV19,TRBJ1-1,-,TGTGCCAGTAGTATAGAGACCCCCGGCGCTGAAGCTTTCTTT,CASSIETPGAEAFF
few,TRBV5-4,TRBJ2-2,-,TGTGCCAGCAGACGGCCCACCGGGGAGCTGTTTTTT,CASRRPTGELFF
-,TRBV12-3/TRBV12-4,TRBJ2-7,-,TGTGCCAGCAGTTCCAGGGAATACGAGCAGTACTTC,CASSSREYEQYF
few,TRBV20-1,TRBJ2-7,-,TGCAGTGCTAGGAGGGATTCCTACGAGCAGTACTTC,CSARRDSYEQYF
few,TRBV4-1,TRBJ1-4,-,TGCGCCAGCAGCCAAGGTGTCCTTAATGAAAAACTGTTTTTT,CASSQGVLNEKLFF
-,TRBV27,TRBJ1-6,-,TGTGCCAGCAGTTTAACCCGAGGGGAGAGACGCTCACCCCTCCACTTT,CASSLTRGERRSPLHF
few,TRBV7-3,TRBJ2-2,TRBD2,TGTGCCAGCACCACTTTAGCGGGAGGGAACACCGGGGAGCTGTTTTTT,CASTTLAGGNTGELFF
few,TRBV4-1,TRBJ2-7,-,TGCGCCAGCAGCCCCCGGGATAACTACGAGCAGTACTTC,CASSPRDNYEQYF
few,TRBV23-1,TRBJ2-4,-,TGCGCCAGCAGTCAAAGCAATCTAGAGTCGAGGCCTTTCATTCAGTACTTC,CASSQSNLESRPFIQYF
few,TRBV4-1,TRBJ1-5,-,TGCGCCAGCAGCCCCAGGGAAGGAAATCAGCCCCAGCATTTT,CASSPREGNQPQHF
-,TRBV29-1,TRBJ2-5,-,TGCAGCGTTGATCAGGGTAACCGACAAGAGACCCAGTACTTC,CSVDQGNRQETQYF
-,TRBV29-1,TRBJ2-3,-,TGCAGCGTTGTGCAGGGGAACACAGATACGCAGTATTTT,CSVVQGNTDTQYF
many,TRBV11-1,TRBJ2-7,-,TGTGCCAGCAGCCGAGGGCGGACAGTCTACGAGCAGTACTTC,CASSRGRTVYEQYF
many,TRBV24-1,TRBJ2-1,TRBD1,TGTGCCACCGTGGCACAGGGGGCGAACAATGAGCAGTTCTTC,CATVAQGANNEQFF
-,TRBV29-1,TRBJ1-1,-,TGCAGCGTTATCCCAAAGCGGGGGAACCCTAGGGGAACTGAAGCTTTCTTT,CSVIPKRGNPRGTEAFF
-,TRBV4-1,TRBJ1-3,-,TGCGCCAGCAGCCAAGACAGATTTTTTGGAAACACCATATATTTT,CASSQDRFFGNTIYF
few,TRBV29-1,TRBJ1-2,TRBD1,TGCAGCGTTGTGAGACAGGGGTTCTATGGCTACACCTTC,CSVVRQGFYGYTF